The rows below give T cell receptor beta chains drawn from one sample of a study of cytomegalovirus exposure and HLA in healthy donors. TCRdb's copy holds only in-frame clones and misses some; the assay was immunoSEQ multiplex PCR. This repertoire includes some 83,000 clones. Sequenced input: PBMCs. These receptors all come from a woman aged 30 to 39 in good health and CMV-seronegative. Each CDR3 is given with its conserved first and last residue. Each record gives: CDR3 DNA, CDR3 protein, J gene, V gene, D gene. A D gene is named only where the DNA matches it firmly.

cdr3_nt: TGTGCCAGCTGGGGAGGGCAGGGTCCCTACGAGCAGTACTTC
cdr3_aa: CASWGGQGPYEQYF
j_call: TRBJ2-7
v_call: TRBV27
d_call: TRBD2

cdr3_nt: TGTGCCAGTAGTGCCGGGACAGTCTATGGCTACACCTTC
cdr3_aa: CASSAGTVYGYTF
j_call: TRBJ1-2
v_call: TRBV19
d_call: TRBD1

cdr3_nt: TGTGCCAGCAGCTCACGGGACAGGAGACAAGAGACCCAGTACTTC
cdr3_aa: CASSSRDRRQETQYF
j_call: TRBJ2-5
v_call: TRBV7-2
d_call: TRBD1

cdr3_nt: TGTGCCAGCAGAACCGACAGGGGGCCAAACACTGAAGCTTTCTTT
cdr3_aa: CASRTDRGPNTEAFF
j_call: TRBJ1-1
v_call: TRBV25-1
d_call: TRBD1

cdr3_nt: TGTGCCAGCAGTGAACTTCTAGCGGGAGCCCCCTCCTACGAGCAGTACTTC
cdr3_aa: CASSELLAGAPSYEQYF
j_call: TRBJ2-7
v_call: TRBV2
d_call: TRBD2

cdr3_nt: TGTGCCAGCAGTAACCGACAGGGAGCGTCCTACGAGCAGTACTTC
cdr3_aa: CASSNRQGASYEQYF
j_call: TRBJ2-7
v_call: TRBV6-6
d_call: TRBD1

cdr3_nt: TGTGCCTGGAGTGTACTACCGGGTGAAGCTTTCTTT
cdr3_aa: CAWSVLPGEAFF
j_call: TRBJ1-1
v_call: TRBV30
d_call: NA

cdr3_nt: TGTGCCAGCAGCTTAGGGGGGGGTCCTAATGAAAAACTGTTTTTT
cdr3_aa: CASSLGGGPNEKLFF
j_call: TRBJ1-4
v_call: TRBV7-2
d_call: NA

cdr3_nt: TGTGCCAGCCCCTCGGCGGACAGGGGGCGAGGTGAGCAGTTCTTC
cdr3_aa: CASPSADRGRGEQFF
j_call: TRBJ2-1
v_call: TRBV2
d_call: TRBD1

cdr3_nt: TGTGCCTGGAGTGGCTTGGGGGGGCAGTACTTC
cdr3_aa: CAWSGLGGQYF
j_call: TRBJ2-7
v_call: TRBV30
d_call: NA

cdr3_nt: TGCGCCAGCAGCCAGTCGCTAGCGGGTTGGGACAATGAGCAGTTCTTC
cdr3_aa: CASSQSLAGWDNEQFF
j_call: TRBJ2-1
v_call: TRBV4-1
d_call: TRBD2

cdr3_nt: TGTGCCAGCGGCCCGGGACAGGAAAATCAGCCCCAGCATTTT
cdr3_aa: CASGPGQENQPQHF
j_call: TRBJ1-5
v_call: TRBV19
d_call: TRBD1

cdr3_nt: TGTGCCAGCAGTGAAAGAGGAGTCGGCAATCAGCCCCAGCATTTT
cdr3_aa: CASSERGVGNQPQHF
j_call: TRBJ1-5
v_call: TRBV6-1
d_call: NA

cdr3_nt: TGTGCCTGGAGTGTAGAAAGAGCCTCCACCGGGGAGCTGTTTTTT
cdr3_aa: CAWSVERASTGELFF
j_call: TRBJ2-2
v_call: TRBV30
d_call: NA

cdr3_nt: TGTGCCAGCAGCTTAGTGTGGACTCCCACCTACGAGCAGTACTTC
cdr3_aa: CASSLVWTPTYEQYF
j_call: TRBJ2-7
v_call: TRBV7-2
d_call: NA

cdr3_nt: TGTGCCAGCAGTGAAGCGATGTCGGGGGTTAGCAATCAGCCCCAGCATTTT
cdr3_aa: CASSEAMSGVSNQPQHF
j_call: TRBJ1-5
v_call: TRBV6-1
d_call: NA

cdr3_nt: TGTGCCAGCTCCGGGGACAGGGCAAGTAATGAGCAGTTCTTC
cdr3_aa: CASSGDRASNEQFF
j_call: TRBJ2-1
v_call: TRBV28
d_call: TRBD1

cdr3_nt: TGTGCCAGTTTTGAACCCTACAGGGGCGGTTCACCCCTCCACTTT
cdr3_aa: CASFEPYRGGSPLHF
j_call: TRBJ1-6
v_call: TRBV6-1
d_call: TRBD1

cdr3_nt: TGTGCCAGCAGCTTAGTATCCAGAGCCGGGACTAGAGGGGAAGAGACCCAGTACTTC
cdr3_aa: CASSLVSRAGTRGEETQYF
j_call: TRBJ2-5
v_call: TRBV7-2
d_call: TRBD2

cdr3_nt: TGCGCCAGCAGCTCACAGGGGGCTTTAGGCTACACCTTC
cdr3_aa: CASSSQGALGYTF
j_call: TRBJ1-2
v_call: TRBV5-1
d_call: TRBD1

cdr3_nt: TGCGCCAGCAGTTTCGACTTAGCGGGGGGGGGAAATGAGCAGTTCTTC
cdr3_aa: CASSFDLAGGGNEQFF
j_call: TRBJ2-1
v_call: TRBV5-1
d_call: TRBD2

cdr3_nt: TGTGCCAGCAGCCGGACAGGCTTGGGGGCCAACGTCCTGACTTTC
cdr3_aa: CASSRTGLGANVLTF
j_call: TRBJ2-6
v_call: TRBV14
d_call: TRBD1

cdr3_nt: TGTGCCTGGAGTGGGACTAGCGGGGCCTCGGCCCAGTACTTC
cdr3_aa: CAWSGTSGASAQYF
j_call: TRBJ2-5
v_call: TRBV30
d_call: TRBD2

cdr3_nt: TGTGCCAGCAGTGCCCAGGGGGCGGGTGAGAATGGCTACACCTTC
cdr3_aa: CASSAQGAGENGYTF
j_call: TRBJ1-2
v_call: TRBV6-6
d_call: TRBD1

cdr3_nt: TGTGCCAGCAGCTCCCGGGGCGGGGGGGCTGGCTACACCTTC
cdr3_aa: CASSSRGGGAGYTF
j_call: TRBJ1-2
v_call: TRBV7-8
d_call: NA

cdr3_nt: TGTGCCTGGAGTCGAGGGTCTGAAGCTTTCTTT
cdr3_aa: CAWSRGSEAFF
j_call: TRBJ1-1
v_call: TRBV30
d_call: NA

cdr3_nt: TGCAGCGTCCTACAGGGTGTTAATCAGCCCCAGCATTTT
cdr3_aa: CSVLQGVNQPQHF
j_call: TRBJ1-5
v_call: TRBV29-1
d_call: NA

cdr3_nt: TGTGCCATCAGTGATCTAGCGGGGGGCACAGATACGCAGTATTTT
cdr3_aa: CAISDLAGGTDTQYF
j_call: TRBJ2-3
v_call: TRBV10-3
d_call: TRBD2

cdr3_nt: TGTGCCTGGAGTAAAACCACGGGACAGTACGCCTACGAGCAGTACTTC
cdr3_aa: CAWSKTTGQYAYEQYF
j_call: TRBJ2-7
v_call: TRBV30
d_call: TRBD1

cdr3_nt: TGTGCCAGCAGCGCGACGGGACTAGCGAGAGAGACCCAGTACTTC
cdr3_aa: CASSATGLARETQYF
j_call: TRBJ2-5
v_call: TRBV5-6
d_call: TRBD2

cdr3_nt: TGCGCCAGCAGCTTAGAATCAGGCCTCAGCTACACCTTC
cdr3_aa: CASSLESGLSYTF
j_call: TRBJ1-2
v_call: TRBV10-2
d_call: NA

cdr3_nt: TGTGCCAGCAGCCAAGCTCTTAGCGGGAGGGCCTGGGAGCAGTACTTC
cdr3_aa: CASSQALSGRAWEQYF
j_call: TRBJ2-7
v_call: TRBV4-2
d_call: TRBD2

cdr3_nt: TGCGCCAGCAGCAAGGGACAGGTTTCTTCTGAAGCTTTCTTT
cdr3_aa: CASSKGQVSSEAFF
j_call: TRBJ1-1
v_call: TRBV5-1
d_call: TRBD1

cdr3_nt: TGTGCCAGCAGCTCCTTAAGCGGGAGCTCCTACAATGAGCAGTTCTTC
cdr3_aa: CASSSLSGSSYNEQFF
j_call: TRBJ2-1
v_call: TRBV5-4
d_call: TRBD2

cdr3_nt: TGTGCCAGCAGCTTACAGGGTTCAGCCCCTCTAGGTACGCAGTATTTT
cdr3_aa: CASSLQGSAPLGTQYF
j_call: TRBJ2-3
v_call: TRBV11-2
d_call: NA

cdr3_nt: TGTGCCAGCAGCGGACTAGCGGGAGGGGGTGAGCAGTTCTTC
cdr3_aa: CASSGLAGGGEQFF
j_call: TRBJ2-1
v_call: TRBV6-1
d_call: TRBD2

cdr3_nt: TGTGCCAGCAGCCTCGGTGTAACCGGGGAGCTGTTTTTT
cdr3_aa: CASSLGVTGELFF
j_call: TRBJ2-2
v_call: TRBV6-6
d_call: NA

cdr3_nt: TGTGCCAGCAGCGCCACAGGGGCCGGGGAGCTGTTTTTT
cdr3_aa: CASSATGAGELFF
j_call: TRBJ2-2
v_call: TRBV11-3
d_call: TRBD1

cdr3_nt: TGCAGCGTTGAAGATGGGAAAGAGCAGGGTTTATGGGACACTGAAGCTTTCTTT
cdr3_aa: CSVEDGKEQGLWDTEAFF
j_call: TRBJ1-1
v_call: TRBV29-1
d_call: NA

cdr3_nt: TGTGCCAGCAGTTACTCGGTCACAGGGGGCGCGGAAGGCTACACCTTC
cdr3_aa: CASSYSVTGGAEGYTF
j_call: TRBJ1-2
v_call: TRBV6-5
d_call: TRBD1

cdr3_nt: TGCAGCGCATACGGGGTGGGGAACACTGAAGCTTTCTTT
cdr3_aa: CSAYGVGNTEAFF
j_call: TRBJ1-1
v_call: TRBV29-1
d_call: NA

cdr3_nt: TGTGCCAGCAGCTTGTGGGAGAGCTCCTACGAGCAGTACTTC
cdr3_aa: CASSLWESSYEQYF
j_call: TRBJ2-7
v_call: TRBV5-6
d_call: NA

cdr3_nt: TGTGCCAGCTCACCAAACCGACAGGTGAACACTGAAGCTTTCTTT
cdr3_aa: CASSPNRQVNTEAFF
j_call: TRBJ1-1
v_call: TRBV18
d_call: NA

cdr3_nt: TGTGCCAGCTCACCCCGCAGGACAGGATCCTACGAGCAGTACTTC
cdr3_aa: CASSPRRTGSYEQYF
j_call: TRBJ2-7
v_call: TRBV18
d_call: TRBD1

cdr3_nt: TGCAGCGTTCTGGGGGGGCTTAATGAAAAACTGTTTTTT
cdr3_aa: CSVLGGLNEKLFF
j_call: TRBJ1-4
v_call: TRBV29-1
d_call: NA

cdr3_nt: TGCGCCAGCAGCTTGGGAGGGCTTAACTATGGCTACACCTTC
cdr3_aa: CASSLGGLNYGYTF
j_call: TRBJ1-2
v_call: TRBV5-1
d_call: NA

cdr3_nt: TGTGCCAGCAGCTTGGCCTTCAGGGTGGCTGAAGCTTTCTTT
cdr3_aa: CASSLAFRVAEAFF
j_call: TRBJ1-1
v_call: TRBV5-6
d_call: NA

cdr3_nt: TGTGCCTGGAGTGCGGTAGGGGTTTCCTCGGAGACCCAGTACTTC
cdr3_aa: CAWSAVGVSSETQYF
j_call: TRBJ2-5
v_call: TRBV30
d_call: NA

cdr3_nt: TGTGCCAGCTCACCAGGGGAGTCCTACTCCTACGAGCAGTACTTC
cdr3_aa: CASSPGESYSYEQYF
j_call: TRBJ2-7
v_call: TRBV18
d_call: NA

cdr3_nt: TGTGCCAGCAGCTCTGAAAGGGGGCAGTACGAGCAGTACTTC
cdr3_aa: CASSSERGQYEQYF
j_call: TRBJ2-7
v_call: TRBV5-6
d_call: TRBD1